A single sample is the source of the 6 T cell receptor beta chains below, sequenced in a study of PD-1 blockade in classical Hodgkin lymphoma (dated by TCRdb to about 2020). Library prep was done by the immunoSEQ multiplex PCR assay. TCRdb's version of the immuneACCESS table is confined to in-frame rearrangements and falls short of the full clone set. An unresolved V gene accounts for under half of the shortfall where checked; the remainder is of unknown origin. The sample data list about 34,000 clones, and less than 85% of these were observed just once. Less than 20% of the sample lies in the top ten. The time point label for this specimen denotes: cycle 2 day 1 (C2D1) of nivolumab. Every trial patient had relapsed following autologous stem cell transplantation, and prior brentuximab vedotin exposure was what differed among cohorts A, B and C. The input for sequencing was peripheral blood mononuclear cells (PBMCs), taken before the second cycle of nivolumab. These receptors were collected from a human donor with classical Hodgkin lymphoma.

The chain combines TRBV5-6 with TRBJ2-3; no clear D gene. Germline CDR1 reads SGHDT; CDR2 reads YYEEEE. The ends were cut back, 3 bases at V and 5 bases at J, with 13 bases in the middle. The CDR3 has 14 amino acids. CDR3 nucleotide sequence: TGTGCCAGCAGCTCGTTAACTGGCGGAGATACGCAGTATTTT. Its protein is CASSSLTGGDTQYF.

There are a few counts of this clone. V gene TRBV5-4 combines with J gene TRBJ2-7; 7 nucleotides match TRBD1. J was trimmed by 6 bases and V by 3 bases; bases with no gene match: 12. Germline lookup yields CDR1 SGHNT and CDR2 YYREEE (reference sequence). The CDR3 extends over 15 amino acids. In DNA form, the CDR3 reads TGTGCCAGCAGCTACCTACAGGGGTCGGGCCCCGAGCAGTACTTC. This codes for CASSYLQGSGPEQYF. The full variable domain, rest sourced from reference TRBV5-4 and TRBJ2-7, is ETGVTQSPTHLIKTRGQQVTLRCSSQSGHNTVSWYQQALGQGPQFIFQYYREEENGRGNFPPRFSGLQFPNYSSELNVNALELDDSALYLCASSYLQGSGPEQYFGPGTRLTVT.

This clone came up a few times. The rearrangement links TRBV9 to TRBJ2-2; D is ambiguous. CDR1 SGDLS and CDR2 YYNGEE come from the germline V gene. Deletions cut 0 bases from V and 3 bases from J, with 3 bases between. The CDR3 consists of 13 residues. CDR3 nucleotide sequence: TGTGCCAGCAGCGTAGTGGACACCGGGGAGCTGTTTTTT. Translation gives CASSVVDTGELFF. The variable domain in full, with the rest retrieved from reference TRBV9 and TRBJ2-2, is DSGVTQTPKHLITATGQRVTLRCSPRSGDLSVYWYQQSLDQGLQFLIQYYNGEERAKGNILERFSAQQFPDLHSELNLSSLELGDSALYFCASSVVDTGELFFGEGSRLTVL.

This clone was detected only a few times. This chain links TRBV7-9 with TRBJ2-1; 9 bases agree with TRBD1. This CDR3 is 16 amino acids long. Per the germline V gene, CDR1 is SEHNR and CDR2 is FQNEAQ (reference sequence). V lost 5 bases, J lost 8 bases, and 13 bases stayed unmatched. The CDR3 sequence: CASSAQPGQGVDEQFF. The CDR3 bases are TGTGCCAGCAGCGCGCAACCGGGACAGGGAGTGGATGAGCAGTTCTTC.

In its sample, this clone was seen once. The chain recombines TRBV5-1 with TRBJ2-5; D is uncertain. The germline CDR1 and CDR2 sequences are SGHRS and YFSETQ. Deletions cut 7 bases from V and 0 bases from J, with 19 bases between. CDR3 length: 16 residues. Here the CDR3 reads CASALGWSPNQETQYF. The CDR3 DNA follows: TGCGCCAGCGCCTTGGGGTGGAGCCCAAACCAAGAGACCCAGTACTTC.

This clone turned up a few times. J is TRBJ1-5 and V is TRBV6-1; tentative D call: TRBD1 (5 bases). CDR1 and CDR2 (germline): MNHNS, SASEGT. This CDR3 region has 16 residues. Trimming cost V 4 bases and J 0 bases, with 13 bases left between them. The CDR3 sequence is CASSAPGGVSNQPQHF. CDR3 DNA: TGTGCCAGCAGTGCACCGGGGGGTGTTAGCAATCAGCCCCAGCATTTT.